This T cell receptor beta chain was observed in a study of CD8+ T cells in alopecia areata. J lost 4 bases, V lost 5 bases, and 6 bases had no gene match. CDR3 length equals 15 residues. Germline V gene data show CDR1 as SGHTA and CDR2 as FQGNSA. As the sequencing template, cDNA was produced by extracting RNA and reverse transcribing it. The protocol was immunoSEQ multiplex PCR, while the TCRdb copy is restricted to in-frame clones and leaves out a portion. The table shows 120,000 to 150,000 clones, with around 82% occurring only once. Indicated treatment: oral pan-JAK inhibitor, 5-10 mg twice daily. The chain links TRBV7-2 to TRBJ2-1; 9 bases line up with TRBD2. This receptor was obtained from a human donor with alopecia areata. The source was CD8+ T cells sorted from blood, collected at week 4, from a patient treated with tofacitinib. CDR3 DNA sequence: TGTGCCAGCAGCGCGCGCGGGGGGGTATACAATGAGCAGTTCTTC. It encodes CASSARGGVYNEQFF.